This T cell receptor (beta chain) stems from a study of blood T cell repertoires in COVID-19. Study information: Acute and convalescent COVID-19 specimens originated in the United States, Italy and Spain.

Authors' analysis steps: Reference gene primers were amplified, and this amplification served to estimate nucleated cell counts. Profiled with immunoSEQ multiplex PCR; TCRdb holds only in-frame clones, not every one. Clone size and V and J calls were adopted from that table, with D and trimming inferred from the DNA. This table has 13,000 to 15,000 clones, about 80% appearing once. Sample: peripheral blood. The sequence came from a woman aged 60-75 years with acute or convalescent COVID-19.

This chain's CDR3 is CASSYSRSNYGYTF. The CDR3, as DNA: TGTGCCAGCAGTTACTCCAGATCTAACTATGGCTACACCTTC. This chain connects TRBV6-6 to TRBJ1-2; unclear D gene. Germline-derived CDR1 and CDR2 are MNHNY and SVGAGI (reference sequence). The CDR3 extends over 14 amino acids. V shed 0 bases and J shed 0 bases, with 5 bases lying between them.